This TCR beta chain is from a study of blood T cell repertoires in COVID-19. As handled by the study authors: Reference gene primers were amplified, and this amplification served to estimate nucleated cell counts. Method: immunoSEQ multiplex PCR; TCRdb's copy keeps in-frame clones and lacks some. That table is the source of V, J and clone size, and D and trimming were worked out from the DNA. The sample gives more than 250,000 clones, around 90% of which show up once; 1% is in the top ten. With V trimmed by 8 bases and J by 7 bases, 4 bases remained unmatched. The CDR3 loop spans 12 amino acids. Germline CDR1 is MNHEY and CDR2 is SVGAGI.

The chain joins TRBV6-5 to TRBJ1-2; TRBD1 agrees at 10 bases. This clonotype was sampled from a man aged 50-59 years with active or convalescent COVID-19. Sample: peripheral blood. The CDR3 sequence is CASRTGGIGYTF. The CDR3 region has the DNA TGTGCCAGCCGGACAGGGGGGATTGGCTACACCTTC.